This T cell receptor beta chain was identified during a study of shared clonotypes between healthy human individuals. Study-level points and caveats: Rarefaction curves obtained for sorted subsets showed sequencing incomplete despite large depth.

Template for every sorted-subset replicate PCR totaled roughly 200 ng DNA, around 32,000 T cell genomes. Measured with immunoSEQ multiplex PCR; TCRdb has only the in-frame clones, and not every one. The sample yields fewer than 1 million clones, 96% seen once. Naive CD8 isolation took CD45RO-negative cells positively selected for CCR7 and excluded terminally differentiated effector memory CD45RA+ cells. With respect to this clone: What it binds is unknown.

The CDR3 sequence is 15 residues long. Trimming removed 5 bases from V and 0 bases from J, with 14 bases in between. CDR1 is MDHEN, CDR2 SYDVKM, per germline. Sequencing was carried out using naive CD8+ T cells sorted from blood. The gene calls are TRBV28 and TRBJ2-7; the D is unclear. The receptor was isolated from a man younger than 40 in good health. CDR3 nucleotides: TGTGCCAGCAGTAGCAGAATCGTAAACTCCTACGAGCAGTACTTC. Translating it yields CASSSRIVNSYEQYF.